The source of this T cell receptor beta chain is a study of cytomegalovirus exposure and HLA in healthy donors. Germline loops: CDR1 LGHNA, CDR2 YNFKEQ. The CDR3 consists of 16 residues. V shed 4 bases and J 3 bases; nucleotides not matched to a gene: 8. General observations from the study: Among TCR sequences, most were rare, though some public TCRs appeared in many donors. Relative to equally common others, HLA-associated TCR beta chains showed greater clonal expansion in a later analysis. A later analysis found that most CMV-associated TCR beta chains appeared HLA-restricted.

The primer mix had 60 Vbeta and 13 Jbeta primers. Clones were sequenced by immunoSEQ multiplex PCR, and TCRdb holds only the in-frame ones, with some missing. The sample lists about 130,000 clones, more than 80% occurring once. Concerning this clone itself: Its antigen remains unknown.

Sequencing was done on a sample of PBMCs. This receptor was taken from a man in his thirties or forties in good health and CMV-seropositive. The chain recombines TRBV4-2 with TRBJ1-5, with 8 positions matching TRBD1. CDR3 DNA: TGTGCCAGCAGCCCTGAGACAGGGGCTTACAATCAGCCCCAGCATTTT. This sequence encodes CASSPETGAYNQPQHF.